This TCR beta chain emerged from a study of blood T cell repertoires in COVID-19. The wider study: Sites in the United States, Italy and Spain provided acute and convalescent COVID-19 samples. Sources were T cells, B-cell-depleted T cells, or PBMCs; the material itself was cDNA or gDNA.

V was clipped by 3 bases and J by 0 bases, with 5 bases between them. The CDR3 sequence is 13 residues long. Original data processing: Reference gene primer amplification yielded estimated nucleated cell counts. Data came from immunoSEQ multiplex PCR; TCRdb stores just in-frame clones and leaves some out. Clonal size and the V and J genes are those of that table, whereas D and trimming came from the DNA. The table lists about 220,000 clones, roughly four fifths of them singletons. The J gene is TRBJ1-1, the V gene TRBV12-3 or TRBV12-4; D ambiguous. Input material: PBMCs or T cells enriched from blood (not recorded which). The TCR sequence derives from a woman aged 55-69 years who had recovered from COVID-19. CDR3 sequence reads: CASSFGLNTEAFF. The CDR3 region has the DNA TGTGCCAGCAGTTTCGGTTTGAACACTGAAGCTTTCTTT.